The 21 T cell receptor beta chains below come from one sample, sequenced in a study of human T cells and chemical hapten exposure. TCRdb recomputed calls from the RACE reads with MiXCR, one row per CDR3 protein. The data hold about 35,000 distinct CDR3 sequences, with roughly 6.4% observed a single time. Time point reported: patch test 1, 2 weeks after DPC sensitization. Treatment here: therapeutic diphenylcyclopropenone sensitization with weekly scalp DPC. Unfractionated whole blood yielded total RNA. Sample: whole blood, taken in connection with sensitization to the hapten diphenylcyclopropenone (DPC). These receptor sequences come from a woman in her 30s with alopecia areata. Some clones in this sample may be carry-over from other donors' samples.

A note on this clonotype: The CDR3 end shows no conserved phenylalanine or tryptophan, and so a read error is likely. The chain carries TRBV5-1 and TRBJ1-6, with D possibly matching TRBD1 (6 bases). Deletions cut 1 base from V and 10 bases from J, with 18 bases between. The CDR3 has 16 residues. Germline V gives CDR1 SGHRS, CDR2 YFSETQ. Here the CDR3 reads CASSLFLPGVGSPLHL. Written as DNA, the CDR3 is TGCGCCAGCAGCTTGTTTCTTCCAGGGGTCGGGTCACCCCTCCACCTT.

Only a few counts were recorded for this clonotype. The chain is built from TRBV7-2 and TRBJ1-1; no definite D call. V was shortened by 5 bases and J by 2 bases, with 12 bases between the two germline ends. The CDR3 has 14 amino acids. Germline V gene data show CDR1 as SGHTA and CDR2 as FQGNSA. CDR3 DNA: TGTGCCAGCAGCCAGGCGGCCGTAAACACTGAAGCTTTCTTT. Translated: CASSQAAVNTEAFF.

This clonotype was counted many times. V usage is TRBV27 and J usage is TRBJ2-7, with D unclear. Germline CDR1 MNHEY, CDR2 SMNVEV (reference sequence). Trimming left V 4 bases short and J 0 bases short, with 13 bases between. The CDR3 has 15 residues. CDR3 nucleotide sequence: TGTGCCAGCAGTTCTCAAGTCCGGATCTCCTACGAGCAGTACTTC. Translating gives CASSSQVRISYEQYF.

This clonotype has just a few counts. The genes are TRBV4-2 and TRBJ2-2; D gene unclear. Trimming shortened V by 7 bases and J by 6 bases, and 9 bases separated the two germline ends. Germline assignment: CDR1 LGHNA and CDR2 YNFKEQ. CDR3 length: 12 residues. The CDR3 nucleotides are TGTGCCAGCAACCTTGGTCCCGGGGAGCTGTTTTTT. Its translation is CASNLGPGELFF.

This chain connects TRBV7-2 to TRBJ2-1; 8 bases map to TRBD2. The CDR3 contains 16 residues. Trimming at V came to 5 bases and at J to 0 bases, leaving 6 bases not matched to a gene. The germline CDR1 and CDR2 sequences are SGHTA and FQGNSA. CDR3: CASSRSGASSYNEQFF. DNA for the CDR3: TGTGCCAGCAGCCGTAGCGGGGCTAGCTCCTACAATGAGCAGTTCTTC.

The sample holds a few counts of this clonotype. V is TRBV21-1 and J is TRBJ1-2. TRBV21-1 corresponds to a pseudogene. The CDR3 has 15 residues. CDR3 sequence (DNA): TGTGCCAGCAGCAGCTGGGCCGCCACTAACTATGGCTACACCTTC. Translated, it gives CASSSWAATNYGYTF.

V gene TRBV5-6 combines with J gene TRBJ1-4; the match to TRBD1 covers 9 bases. The germline V gene has CDR1 SGHDT and CDR2 YYEEEE. V shed 3 bases, J shed 8 bases, and the junction held 8 bases outside the gene matches. This CDR3 region has 15 residues. CDR3 loop: CASSWTQGAEEKLFF. DNA of the CDR3: TGTGCCAGCAGCTGGACACAGGGGGCTGAAGAAAAACTGTTTTTT.

This clonotype was observed a few times. This chain links TRBV5-5 with TRBJ1-2, with unresolved D. CDR1 is SGHKS and CDR2 is YYEKEE in the germline V gene (reference sequence). The CDR3 is 14 residues long. The ends were cut back, 7 bases at V and 2 bases at J, with 15 bases in the middle. The CDR3: CASSLHTQNYGYTF. CDR3 nucleotide sequence: TGTGCCAGCTCACTTCACACCCAGAACTATGGCTACACCTTC.

This clonotype was seen more than once but under ten times. The chain combines TRBV24-1 with TRBJ2-1; D is unclear. V was shortened by 8 bases and J by 7 bases, with 8 bases between the two germline ends. CDR1 and CDR2 from the germline V gene are KGHDR and SFDVKD. This CDR3 spans 11 amino acids. The CDR3 loop reads CATMLGNEQFF. In DNA form, the CDR3 reads TGTGCCACCATGCTGGGGAATGAGCAGTTCTTC.

This rearrangement joins TRBV15 to TRBJ2-1; 8 bases match TRBD1. V lost 0 bases, J lost 7 bases, and 20 bases stayed unmatched. The CDR3 consists of 20 residues. The germline V gene encodes CDR1 LNHNV and CDR2 YYDKDF (reference sequence). CDR3 residues: CATSRDSRGRAGAAWNEQFF. CDR3 coding DNA: TGTGCCACCAGCAGAGATTCCAGGGGGCGAGCTGGGGCCGCCTGGAATGAGCAGTTCTTC.

The V and J genes are TRBV7-3 and TRBJ1-2; D gene unclear. Deletions cut 0 bases from V and 5 bases from J, with 7 bases between. Looked up from germline, CDR1 is SGHTA and CDR2 is FQGTGA. The CDR3 is 13 residues long. CDR3 region: CASSLTAGYGYTF. The CDR3 region has the DNA TGTGCCAGCAGCTTAACTGCGGGATATGGCTACACCTTC.

Only a few counts were recorded for this clonotype. The chain joins TRBV6-2 or TRBV6-3 to TRBJ1-5, with TRBD1 matching over 9 bases. The J segment lost 7 bases and the V segment lost 6 bases, leaving 10 bases of the junction unmatched. Germline-derived CDR1 and CDR2 are MNHEY and SVGEGT. CDR3 length equals 15 residues. The CDR3 DNA is TGTGCCAGCAGCTACCGGGACAGGGCTAACCAGCCCCAGCATTTT. It encodes CASSYRDRANQPQHF.

The sample holds a few counts of this clonotype. This chain links TRBV6-2 or TRBV6-3 with TRBJ2-3; D is unresolved. The CDR3 is 13 residues long. V was cut by 2 bases and J by 2 bases, with 5 bases left in between. Germline V CDR1 and CDR2: MNHEY, SVGEGT. CDR3 sequence (DNA): TGTGCCAGCAGTTACGGAAACACAGATACGCAGTATTTT. Protein: CASSYGNTDTQYF.

The V gene is TRBV27, the J gene TRBJ1-1; maybe TRBD1 (5 bases). The germline CDR1 and CDR2 sequences are MNHEY and SMNVEV (reference sequence). Between the trimmed V and J ends, which lost 8 bases and 6 bases, there was a span of 25 bases. The CDR3 consists of 16 residues. Here the CDR3 DNA reads TGTGCCAGCTCCTCCCCCGGTGGGGCGAGTGGTGCTGAAGCTTTCTTT. As protein: CASSSPGGASGAEAFF.

The rearrangement uses TRBV14 and TRBJ1-1; perhaps TRBD1 as D (6 bases). Per the germline V gene, CDR1 is SGHDN and CDR2 is FVKESK. V was trimmed by 4 bases and J by 5 bases, leaving 11 bases between them. CDR3 length: 13 amino acids. The CDR3 nucleotides are TGTGCCAGCAGCCCGGAGGGGGGGACTGAAGCTTTCTTT. This encodes CASSPEGGTEAFF.

This clonotype was counted many times. This chain connects TRBV29-1 to TRBJ2-3; tentatively, D is TRBD2 (7 bases). The CDR3 length is 15 residues. Between the trimmed V and J ends, which lost 4 bases and 1 base, there was a span of 15 bases. Germline lookup yields CDR1 SQVTM and CDR2 ANQGSEA. CDR3 sequence: CSVGGQGRGTDTQYF. The CDR3 DNA is TGCAGCGTTGGGGGCCAGGGGAGGGGCACAGATACGCAGTATTTT.

This clonotype was seen at least ten times. The chain couples TRBV29-1 to TRBJ2-1; no definite D call. Per the germline V gene, CDR1 is SQVTM and CDR2 is ANQGSEA. V shed 4 bases and J shed 10 bases, with 14 bases lying between them. CDR3 length equals 12 residues. The CDR3 bases are TGCAGCGTTGCGGAGACCCACGGGGAGCAGTTCTTC. It codes for CSVAETHGEQFF.

This clonotype was seen a handful of times. V usage is TRBV7-9 and J usage is TRBJ2-6, with TRBD1 matching over 9 bases. The J segment lost 3 bases and the V segment lost 3 bases, leaving 6 bases of the junction unmatched. Germline lookup yields CDR1 SEHNR and CDR2 FQNEAQ (reference sequence). This CDR3 is built from 17 residues. CDR3 amino acids: CASSLEHRGLGANVLTF. CDR3 sequence (DNA): TGTGCCAGCAGCTTGGAACACAGGGGGCTTGGGGCCAACGTCCTGACTTTC.

This clonotype was counted between two and nine times. The CDR3 nucleotides are TGCGCCAGCAGCTCGAGTTTAGCGGGGGGTCGCACAGATACGCAGTATTTT. Its translation is CASSSSLAGGRTDTQYF. This chain uses TRBV5-1 with TRBJ2-3; 10 bases align to TRBD2. CDR3 length: 17 residues. Per the germline V gene, CDR1 is SGHRS and CDR2 is YFSETQ. V trimming: 3 bases; J trimming: 1 base; junction bases outside the gene matches: 8.

There are a few counts of this clonotype. The rearrangement joins TRBV7-9 to TRBJ2-1; tentatively, D is TRBD2 (6 bases). The CDR3 consists of 15 residues. The V end was cut by 5 bases, the J end by 4 bases, with 15 bases between. Germline V gene data show CDR1 as SEHNR and CDR2 as FQNEAQ (reference sequence). Here the CDR3 DNA reads TGTGCCAGCAGCGAAAGTCCGCTAGCGTACAATGAGCAGTTCTTC. Encoded protein: CASSESPLAYNEQFF. The variable domain in full, with the rest retrieved from reference TRBV7-9 and TRBJ2-1, is DTGVSQNPRHKITKRGQNVTFRCDPISEHNRLYWYRQTLGQGPEFLTYFQNEAQLEKSRLLSDRFSAERPKGSFSTLEIQRTEQGDSAMYLCASSESPLAYNEQFFGPGTRLTVL.

This clonotype was observed a few times. The V and J genes are TRBV3-1 and TRBJ2-6, with TRBD2 matching 9 bases. With 0 bases clipped from V and 0 bases from J, the junction kept 12 bases outside the gene matches. The V gene's germline CDR1 is LGHDT and CDR2 YNNKEL (reference sequence). The CDR3 runs to 21 residues. The CDR3 loop is CASSQEAPTSGRYSGANVLTF. CDR3 DNA: TGTGCCAGCAGCCAAGAGGCCCCAACTAGCGGGCGGTACTCTGGGGCCAACGTCCTGACTTTC.